Shown below are 11 T cell receptor beta chains from a single sample sequenced in a study of blood T cell repertoires in COVID-19. Using immunoSEQ multiplex PCR, the repertoire was profiled, and TCRdb retains in-frame clones only, with some absent. This table has approximately 99,000 clones, roughly 84% appearing once. Sequencing was carried out using peripheral blood. The receptors were gathered from an older woman in a cohort sampled during active or convalescent COVID-19.

This clone was recorded once. The CDR3 region has the DNA TGTGCCACCAGTGATGGAGGATACGTTACGCAAGAGACCCAGTACTTC. It encodes CATSDGGYVTQETQYF. V gene TRBV24-1 combines with J gene TRBJ2-5; D is possibly TRBD2 (5 bases). The V end was cut by 3 bases, the J end by 2 bases, with 15 bases between. Germline V lookup: CDR1 KGHDR, CDR2 SFDVKD. The CDR3 contains 16 residues.

CDR3 coding DNA: TGTGCCAGCAGTTACTCCCGACTAGCGGGAGGACACGAGCAGTACTTC. This encodes CASSYSRLAGGHEQYF. The chain has TRBV6-5 and TRBJ2-7; TRBD2 matches at 13 bases. From germline, CDR1 is MNHEY and CDR2 SVGAGI. V lost 0 bases to trimming and J lost 5 bases; unmatched junction nucleotides: 4. This CDR3 has 16 residues.

The rearrangement joins TRBV7-3 to TRBJ1-2, with D uncertain. Trimming took 2 bases from V and 2 from J, leaving 9 bases between them. CDR3 length: 14 residues. The V gene's germline CDR1 is SGHTA and CDR2 FQGTGA. In DNA, the CDR3 is TGTGCCAGCAGCTTATCGGCGGGCAACTATGGCTACACCTTC. Amino acid sequence: CASSLSAGNYGYTF.

The genes are TRBV4-1 and TRBJ2-1; 11 nucleotides agree with TRBD2. Losses at the gene ends were 4 bases for V and 4 bases for J; bases not matched to a gene: 6. From germline, CDR1 is MGHRA and CDR2 YSYEKL. The CDR3 is 16 amino acids. Here the CDR3 DNA reads TGCGCCAGCAGCCTTGTAGCGGGGGGGGCTTACAATGAGCAGTTCTTC. Amino acids: CASSLVAGGAYNEQFF.

This chain connects TRBV2 to TRBJ1-1; no definite D call. CDR1 and CDR2 from the germline V gene are SNHLY and FYNNEI. The CDR3 runs 11 residues. V was pared by 4 bases and J by 6 bases, with 6 bases between. The CDR3 sequence is CASSVTPEAFF. The CDR3 DNA is TGTGCCAGCAGTGTGACACCTGAAGCTTTCTTT.

The CDR3 bases are TGCGCCAGCAGCTTGGCTGGTGGACTAGCGGATGAGCAGTTCTTC. This codes for CASSLAGGLADEQFF. This sequence joins TRBV5-1 and TRBJ2-1; 10 positions agree with TRBD2. J lost 8 bases, V lost 0 bases, and 5 bases had no gene match. From germline, CDR1 is SGHRS and CDR2 YFSETQ. This CDR3 region has 15 residues.

The V call is TRBV5-1, the J call TRBJ2-1; 10 nucleotides match TRBD2. The CDR3 spans 17 residues. Unmatched junction bases numbered 13, after V lost 4 bases and J lost 6 bases. Per the germline V gene, CDR1 is SGHRS and CDR2 is YFSETQ. CDR3 sequence reads: CASSPSASGGPGNEQFF. Here the CDR3 DNA reads TGCGCCAGCAGCCCCTCGGCTAGCGGGGGACCTGGCAATGAGCAGTTCTTC.

The V and J genes are TRBV5-4 and TRBJ2-7; 8 bases are shared with TRBD1. J was trimmed by 5 bases and V by 0 bases; bases with no gene match: 7. The length of the CDR3 is 15 residues. Germline-derived CDR1 and CDR2 are SGHNT and YYREEE (reference sequence). CDR3 amino acids: CASSLDGQGINEQYF. The CDR3 bases are TGTGCCAGCAGCTTGGACGGACAGGGAATTAACGAGCAGTACTTC.

The V gene is TRBV9, the J gene TRBJ1-2; TRBD1 matches 10 bases. The V gene end was trimmed by 2 bases and the J gene end by 8 bases; junction bases not matched to a gene: 15. The CDR3 consists of 17 residues. Germline assignment: CDR1 SGDLS and CDR2 YYNGEE. In nucleotides, the CDR3 is TGTGCCAGCAGCGTCTCTATAGACCGACAGGGGGCAAGCGGCTACACCTTC. It is translated as CASSVSIDRQGASGYTF.

The chain employs TRBV14 and TRBJ1-2; possible D gene TRBD1, 5 bases. The CDR3 consists of 17 residues. V was trimmed by 1 base and J by 4 bases, leaving 19 bases between them. Germline loops: CDR1 SGHDN, CDR2 FVKESK. CDR3 nucleotides: TGTGCCAGCAGCCAAGTCCCGGGACTCCGACTAGGCTATGGCTACACCTTC. Its translation: CASSQVPGLRLGYGYTF.

This clone was recorded once. V and J are TRBV28 and TRBJ2-3, with TRBD2 matching over 10 bases. The CDR3 is 15 residues long. Germline loops: CDR1 MDHEN, CDR2 SYDVKM. V dropped 3 bases and J dropped 5; count of bases not matched to a gene: 5. CDR3 amino acids: CASSFQLAGVDTQYF. The DNA for the CDR3 is TGTGCCAGCAGTTTTCAGCTAGCGGGAGTAGATACGCAGTATTTT.